This TCR beta chain was sequenced for a study of cytomegalovirus exposure and HLA in healthy donors. Germline CDR1 reads MNHNS; CDR2 reads SASEGT. This CDR3 comprises 13 residues. V dropped 1 base and J dropped 8 bases, with 9 bases sitting between them. The PCR employed 60 Vbeta primers together with 13 Jbeta primers. TCRdb keeps only in-frame clones here, not all; method: immunoSEQ multiplex PCR. The sample lists about 92,000 clones; over 75% were seen once. V and J are TRBV6-1 and TRBJ1-3; unclear D gene. The sequenced sample was PBMCs. The sequence was obtained from a girl aged 2 to 10 in good health and CMV-seropositive. Here the CDR3 reads CASSEESRDTIYF. CDR3 bases: TGTGCCAGCAGTGAAGAGAGCCGAGACACCATATATTTT.